Listed here are 16 T cell receptor beta chains from one sample, sequenced in a study of lymphopenia after photon versus proton radiotherapy. The table came from immunoSEQ multiplex PCR; TCRdb's copy has only in-frame clones and leaves some out. The sample holds under 70,000 clones, about 90% seen once. The sample consisted of peripheral blood, taken from a patient treated with photon-based radiotherapy. These receptors came from a middle-aged woman with cholangiocarcinoma.

The chain uses TRBV5-6 and TRBJ2-7; TRBD1 matches 7 bases. J was trimmed by 5 bases and V by 0 bases; bases with no gene match: 5. Looked up from germline, CDR1 is SGHDT and CDR2 is YYEEEE. The CDR3 is made up of 14 amino acids. The CDR3 nucleotides are TGTGCCAGCAGCTTGGGACAGGGCACCGACGAGCAGTACTTC. Its translation is CASSLGQGTDEQYF.

The chain has TRBV6-6 and TRBJ2-5; tentatively, D is TRBD1 (6 bases). CDR1 is MNHNY and CDR2 is SVGAGI in the germline V gene (reference sequence). The CDR3 extends over 15 amino acids. The V end lost 1 base, the J end lost 1 base, and 10 bases lay between the germline ends. The CDR3 reads CASSYYRDTQETQYF. Written as DNA, the CDR3 is TGTGCCAGCAGTTACTACCGGGACACCCAAGAGACCCAGTACTTC.

The rearrangement uses TRBV4-3 and TRBJ2-1; no clear D. This CDR3 contains 16 residues. V was clipped by 0 bases and J by 6 bases, with 15 bases between them. From germline, CDR1 is LGHNA and CDR2 YSLEER. The chain's CDR3 is CASSQDMNTQANEQFF. CDR3 nucleotide sequence: TGCGCCAGCAGCCAAGATATGAACACCCAAGCCAATGAGCAGTTCTTC.

This chain connects TRBV27 to TRBJ2-3; TRBD1 matches at 9 bases. V lost 4 bases to trimming and J lost 8 bases; unmatched junction nucleotides: 13. CDR3 length: 16 residues. Germline values: CDR1 MNHEY, CDR2 SMNVEV (reference sequence). In nucleotides, the CDR3 is TGTGCCAGCAGTTCTCCCGGGACAGGGAATCGGGCTACGCAGTATTTT. Protein sequence: CASSSPGTGNRATQYF.

V usage is TRBV28 and J usage is TRBJ1-5, with D possibly matching TRBD1 (5 bases). Trimming took off 6 bases at V and 4 bases at J, with 16 bases between the two ends. The CDR3 is made up of 15 amino acids. CDR1 is MDHEN, CDR2 SYDVKM, per germline. The CDR3 sequence: CASSPGRGWNQPQHF. CDR3 coding DNA: TGTGCCAGCAGCCCGGGACGGGGGTGGAATCAGCCCCAGCATTTT.

This rearrangement joins TRBV27 to TRBJ2-7; 7 positions match TRBD2. The CDR3 extends over 16 amino acids. The J segment lost 4 bases and the V segment lost 5 bases, leaving 14 bases of the junction unmatched. The germline V gene has CDR1 MNHEY and CDR2 SMNVEV (reference sequence). As DNA, the CDR3 is TGTGCCAGCAGTACAACGGGCGAGACTAGCATATACGAGCAGTACTTC. Translation gives CASSTTGETSIYEQYF.

This chain uses TRBV5-5 with TRBJ1-6; 8 nucleotides line up with TRBD1. CDR1 is SGHKS and CDR2 is YYEKEE in the germline V gene (reference sequence). The J segment lost 7 bases and the V segment lost 4 bases, leaving 7 bases of the junction unmatched. The CDR3 has 15 amino acids. CDR3 protein: CASSPPTGENSPLHF. The CDR3 nucleotides read TGTGCCAGCAGCCCGCCGACAGGGGAGAATTCACCCCTCCACTTT.

The chain employs TRBV30 and TRBJ1-2, with 9 nucleotides matching TRBD1. The CDR3 has 15 residues. The V and J ends lost 3 bases and 6 bases, in that order; junction bases with no gene match: 11. From germline, CDR1 is GTSNPN and CDR2 SVGIG (reference sequence). DNA of the CDR3: TGTGCCTGGAGCACGATACTACAGGGGGCGAATGGCTACACCTTC. Protein product: CAWSTILQGANGYTF.

This chain's CDR3 is CSTQVNTEAFF. The CDR3 DNA is TGCAGTACCCAAGTGAACACTGAAGCTTTCTTT. The chain has TRBV20-1 and TRBJ1-1; D gene unclear. Germline lookup yields CDR1 DFQATT and CDR2 SNEGSKA (reference sequence). The CDR3 is 11 residues long. Trimming removed 8 bases from V and 0 bases from J, with 7 bases in between.

The rearrangement joins TRBV19 to TRBJ2-1, with 9 bases fitting TRBD1. The CDR3 runs 16 residues. CDR1 and CDR2 (germline): LNHDA, SQIVND (reference sequence). The ends lost 1 base at V and 10 bases at J; junction bases unmatched: 11. CDR3 bases: TGTGCCAGTAGTATAGGTCGGGACAGGGTGTATGGGGAGCAGTTCTTC. Its protein product is CASSIGRDRVYGEQFF.

This clone was seen just once. This sequence joins TRBV5-1 and TRBJ2-5; TRBD2 agrees at 7 bases. Per the germline V gene, CDR1 is SGHRS and CDR2 is YFSETQ. The V segment lost 4 bases and the J segment 3 bases; nucleotides outside the gene matches: 9. The CDR3 runs 15 residues. The CDR3 here is CASSGLAGGEETQYF. The CDR3 coding sequence is TGCGCCAGCAGCGGATTAGCGGGCGGGGAAGAGACCCAGTACTTC.

This chain links TRBV7-3 with TRBJ1-6; 7 bases line up with TRBD1. Losses at the gene ends were 2 bases for V and 7 bases for J; bases not matched to a gene: 5. The CDR3 runs 15 residues. From germline, CDR1 is SGHTA and CDR2 FQGTGA. The CDR3 is CASSLAAGGNSPLHF. The CDR3, as DNA: TGTGCCAGCAGCTTAGCCGCAGGGGGGAATTCACCCCTCCACTTT.

The V gene is TRBV7-6, the J gene TRBJ2-5; tentative D call: TRBD1 (6 bases). This CDR3 spans 15 amino acids. Germline V gene data show CDR1 as SGHVS and CDR2 as FNYEAQ. V dropped 3 bases and J dropped 2 bases, with 13 bases sitting between them. The CDR3: CASSLTRTAQETQYF. The CDR3 region has the DNA TGTGCCAGCAGCTTGACCCGGACAGCGCAAGAGACCCAGTACTTC.

V usage is TRBV9 and J usage is TRBJ2-7; TRBD2 is a possible D gene (6 bases). Trimming cost V 3 bases and J 4 bases, with 14 bases left between them. The germline gives CDR1 SGDLS, CDR2 YYNGEE. The CDR3 contains 14 residues. Here the CDR3 DNA reads TGTGCCAGCAGCGAAGCGGGCTTGGAGTACGAGCAGTACTTC. This translates into CASSEAGLEYEQYF.

V is TRBV30 and J is TRBJ1-2; D is unresolved. This CDR3 is 11 amino acids long. The V gene lost 7 bases and the J gene lost 5 bases, with 11 bases spanning the gap. Looked up from germline, CDR1 is GTSNPN and CDR2 is SVGIG (reference sequence). The CDR3 DNA reads as TGTGCCTCACACCGTGCTTATGGCTACACCTTC. Protein: CASHRAYGYTF.

The chain combines TRBV30 with TRBJ2-1; the match to TRBD2 covers 10 bases. This CDR3 is built from 13 residues. Unmatched junction bases numbered 1, after V lost 8 bases and J lost 0 bases. Germline loops: CDR1 GTSNPN, CDR2 SVGIG (reference sequence). For the CDR3, the DNA is TGTGCCCTAGCGGGAGTCTCCTACAATGAGCAGTTCTTC. It yields the protein CALAGVSYNEQFF.